Below, 15 T cell receptor beta chains from the same sample are listed, as sequenced in a study of identical twins. TCRdb called the 5' RACE reads again in MiXCR, with one record for every CDR3 protein. The sample includes about 260,000 distinct CDR3 sequences, 7% of them seen just once. These sequences were also reported in another study, on yellow fever vaccine responses in identical twins.

Input material: memory (CD45RO+) T cells sorted from blood. These receptors were obtained from a woman aged 18-35 years in good health.

This clonotype came up a few times. The chain recombines TRBV12-3 or TRBV12-4 with TRBJ2-7; 10 bases agree with TRBD2. V shed 3 bases, J shed 7 bases, and the junction held 6 bases outside the gene matches. The CDR3 sequence is 14 residues long. The CDR3 nucleotides read TGTGCCAGCAGTTTTTCTAGCGGGAGTCGTGAGCAGTACTTC. It yields the protein CASSFSSGSREQYF.

This clonotype was seen repeatedly, ten times or more. The chain links TRBV12-3 or TRBV12-4 to TRBJ2-2, with a possible D match to TRBD1 (5 bases). Trimming removed 5 bases at V and 3 bases at J, with 13 bases between. The CDR3 spans 15 residues. CDR3 nucleotide sequence: TGTGCCAGCAGTAGAGGCCAGGGTTACACCGGGGAGCTGTTTTTT. The encoded protein is CASSRGQGYTGELFF.

This clonotype came up many times. This chain links TRBV12-3 or TRBV12-4 with TRBJ2-5; 9 nucleotides align to TRBD1. The trim removed 5 bases at V and 4 bases at J, leaving 11 bases unmatched. The CDR3 extends over 16 amino acids. The CDR3 nucleotides read TGTGCCAGCAGTCGGGTCACCACAGGGGGCCGAGAGACCCAGTACTTC. It specifies CASSRVTTGGRETQYF.

There are many counts of this clonotype. The chain combines TRBV5-1 with TRBJ1-1; 7 nucleotides align to TRBD1. The CDR3 spans 14 residues. The junction had 3 bases not matched to a gene; V was cut back by 2 bases and J by 2 bases. The germline V gene encodes CDR1 SGHRS and CDR2 YFSETQ. Written as DNA, the CDR3 is TGCGCCAGCAGCTTCGGGACAGCCAACACTGAAGCTTTCTTT. This encodes CASSFGTANTEAFF.

As regards this clonotype: This may come from a read error, since a much larger clone is one base off. This chain links TRBV28 with TRBJ1-4; D ambiguous. Trimming cost V 6 bases and J 3 bases, with 2 bases left between them. The CDR3 covers 11 residues. Germline values: CDR1 MDHEN, CDR2 SYDVKM. CDR3 DNA sequence: TGTGCCAGCAGATCTAATGAAAAACTGTTTTTT. Protein: CASRSNEKLFF.

There are many counts of this clonotype. This chain joins TRBV21-1 and TRBJ2-5; the D call of TRBD1 is as the table states it, not checked on the DNA. TRBV21-1 is tagged as a pseudogene. This CDR3 spans 16 amino acids. In nucleotides, the CDR3 is TGTGCCAGCAGCACGGGGACAGGGCCTATACAAGAGACCCAGTACTTC. Translating gives CASSTGTGPIQETQYF.

The gene calls are TRBV2 and TRBJ2-3; TRBD1 agrees at 9 bases. The CDR3 is 16 amino acids. Per the germline V gene, CDR1 is SNHLY and CDR2 is FYNNEI. V shed 5 bases, J shed 8 bases, and the junction held 14 bases outside the gene matches. In nucleotides, the CDR3 is TGTGCCAGCAGTACTGGGACAGGGAGGGTTGGTGGTACGCAGTATTTT. This gives the protein CASSTGTGRVGGTQYF.

The chain combines TRBV20-1 with TRBJ1-3; 7 positions match TRBD1. V lost 4 bases, J lost 4 bases, and 4 bases stayed unmatched. CDR1 is DFQATT and CDR2 is SNEGSKA in the germline V gene (reference sequence). This CDR3 is built from 13 residues. The CDR3 region is CSATPGQGNTIYF. CDR3 DNA: TGCAGTGCTACACCGGGACAGGGAAACACCATATATTTT.

V usage is TRBV7-9 and J usage is TRBJ2-1; TRBD1 matches at 8 bases. There are 15 residues in the CDR3. Germline loops: CDR1 SEHNR, CDR2 FQNEAQ (reference sequence). The ends lost 5 bases at V and 8 bases at J; junction bases unmatched: 11. CDR3 nucleotides: TGTGCCAGCAGCCCAAAAGGACAGGGAAGGGATGAGCAGTTCTTC. Residues: CASSPKGQGRDEQFF.

This clonotype was seen many times. The V gene is TRBV7-8, the J gene TRBJ2-5; 7 positions match TRBD1. Germline V CDR1 and CDR2: SGHVS, FQNEAQ. V lost 5 bases, J lost 1 base, and 4 bases stayed unmatched. The CDR3 is 14 residues long. CDR3 loop: CASSPGTVQETQYF. CDR3 DNA sequence: TGTGCCAGCAGCCCAGGGACAGTCCAAGAGACCCAGTACTTC.

This clonotype was counted a few times. V is TRBV6-6 and J is TRBJ2-2; 8 bases agree with TRBD1. The CDR3 runs to 15 residues. Germline assignment: CDR1 MNHNY and CDR2 SVGAGI (reference sequence). V lost 6 bases, J lost 4 bases, and 7 bases stayed unmatched. CDR3 coding DNA: TGTGCCAGCAGCCGGACAGGGAAGGGCACCGGGGAGCTGTTTTTT. Encoded protein: CASSRTGKGTGELFF.

The table lists this clonotype with many counts. V is TRBV7-8 and J is TRBJ2-7; D perhaps matches TRBD1 (5 bases). Germline CDR1 reads SGHVS; CDR2 reads FQNEAQ. The CDR3 is 12 amino acids. V gave up 5 bases and J gave up 6 bases, with 11 bases separating them. CDR3 nucleotides: TGTGCCAGCAGCCCGACCCAGGGCGAGCAGTACGTC. This translates into CASSPTQGEQYV.

This clonotype was detected a few times. CDR3 sequence (DNA): TGTGCCAGCAGCGGGTCCGACTGGCGGGAGCAGTTCTTC. Translation: CASSGSDWREQFF. The rearrangement uses TRBV9 and TRBJ2-1; D unresolved. The CDR3 totals 13 residues. Per germline, CDR1 SGDLS and CDR2 YYNGEE. The V gene lost 3 bases and the J gene lost 10 bases, with 14 bases spanning the gap.

This chain links TRBV10-1 with TRBJ2-2, with 8 bases that match TRBD1. CDR1 is WNHNN and CDR2 is SYGVQD in the germline V gene (reference sequence). The CDR3 runs to 15 residues. Germline trimming cut 5 bases from V and 4 bases from J; bases unmatched to any gene: 6. The CDR3 spells CASSRDRSSTGELFF. The CDR3 region has the DNA TGCGCCAGCAGTAGGGACAGGAGTTCCACCGGGGAGCTGTTTTTT.

This clonotype was picked up a small number of times. V and J are TRBV12-3 or TRBV12-4 and TRBJ1-1; TRBD1 agrees at 9 bases. The CDR3 runs 15 residues. V shed 7 bases and J 1 base; nucleotides not matched to a gene: 7. CDR3 nucleotides: TGTGCCAGCAAGCGACAGGGGGTTTCGAACACTGAAGCTTTCTTT. Protein product: CASKRQGVSNTEAFF.